These T cell receptor beta chains were read from a single sample in a study of T cells in localized non-small cell lung cancer. The method was immunoSEQ multiplex PCR; TCRdb's version includes in-frame clones alone and lacks a portion of them. This sample carries 25,000 to 30,000 clones, approximately 90% of them seen once, and the ten largest clones take 2.8%. The sample here was peripheral blood, taken before any cancer treatment. All receptors derive from a woman between 18 and 49 years old with stage I lung adenocarcinoma. The CDR3 runs from the conserved cysteine through the conserved F or W. D genes are given only for firm matches. Size values are once, few and many counts, or a class for expanded clones, and some rows have none.

d_call: .; j_call: TRBJ2-7; v_call: TRBV10-3; clone_size: .; cdr3_nt: TGTGCCATCAGGGAGGACCGAAGCTACGAGCAGTACTTC; cdr3_aa: CAIREDRSYEQYF
d_call: .; j_call: TRBJ2-2; v_call: TRBV7-8; clone_size: .; cdr3_nt: TGTGCCAGCAGCCAGGACCTCAGGGGGGAGCTGTTTTTT; cdr3_aa: CASSQDLRGELFF
d_call: TRBD2; j_call: TRBJ2-7; v_call: TRBV5-1; clone_size: .; cdr3_nt: TGCGCCAGCAGCTTGGAGTACGGGACTATCTCTTCCTACGAGCAGTACTTC; cdr3_aa: CASSLEYGTISSYEQYF
d_call: TRBD2; j_call: TRBJ2-7; v_call: TRBV10-3; clone_size: few; cdr3_nt: TGTGCCATCAGTGAGACTACTAGCGGGAGAGACAACGAGCAGTACTTC; cdr3_aa: CAISETTSGRDNEQYF
d_call: .; j_call: TRBJ2-7; v_call: TRBV7-8; clone_size: .; cdr3_nt: TGTGCCAGCAGCTTACCAAGCCATGGAATGTACGAGCAGTACTTC; cdr3_aa: CASSLPSHGMYEQYF
d_call: .; j_call: TRBJ1-6; v_call: TRBV7-3; clone_size: .; cdr3_nt: TGTGCCAGCAGCTTAGTACTGAATTCACCCCTCCACTTT; cdr3_aa: CASSLVLNSPLHF
d_call: .; j_call: TRBJ2-1; v_call: TRBV7-2; clone_size: once; cdr3_nt: TGTGCCAGCAGCCCGGGAGCCCTTTCCTACAATGAGCAGTTCTTC; cdr3_aa: CASSPGALSYNEQFF
d_call: .; j_call: TRBJ2-2; v_call: TRBV11-3; clone_size: .; cdr3_nt: TGTGCCAGCCATGATAGACGGTCGAGCACCGGGGAGCTGTTTTTT; cdr3_aa: CASHDRRSSTGELFF
d_call: .; j_call: TRBJ2-2; v_call: TRBV30; clone_size: .; cdr3_nt: TGTGCCTGGAGTAACAGTACCGGGGAGCTGTTTTTT; cdr3_aa: CAWSNSTGELFF
d_call: .; j_call: TRBJ2-2; v_call: TRBV7-2; clone_size: .; cdr3_nt: TGTGCCAGCAGCTTCGACCTGAATACCAAAGTGAGGAGGTTT; cdr3_aa: CASSFDLNTKVRRF
d_call: TRBD2; j_call: TRBJ2-5; v_call: TRBV19; clone_size: .; cdr3_nt: TGTGCCAGTAGTATTGGGGGGGGAGAGACCCAGTACTTC; cdr3_aa: CASSIGGGETQYF
d_call: .; j_call: TRBJ1-6; v_call: TRBV25-1; clone_size: .; cdr3_nt: TGTGCCAGCAGTGAAGGCCTCGGCCGGTCACCCCTCCACTTT; cdr3_aa: CASSEGLGRSPLHF
d_call: .; j_call: TRBJ1-5; v_call: TRBV4-3; clone_size: .; cdr3_nt: TGCGCCAGCAGCCAAGGAAATCAGCCCCAGCATTTT; cdr3_aa: CASSQGNQPQHF
d_call: .; j_call: TRBJ2-1; v_call: TRBV9; clone_size: once; cdr3_nt: TGTGCCAGCAGCGTCGAAGGCCCCGGCTCCTACAATGAGCAGTTCTTC; cdr3_aa: CASSVEGPGSYNEQFF
d_call: TRBD2; j_call: TRBJ2-7; v_call: TRBV11-2; clone_size: .; cdr3_nt: TGTGCCAGCAGCTTGGGTAGCGGGACGCCCTACGAGCAGTACTTC; cdr3_aa: CASSLGSGTPYEQYF
d_call: .; j_call: TRBJ1-1; v_call: TRBV4-1; clone_size: .; cdr3_nt: TGCGCCAGCAGCCAAGGGACGGACATGAACACTGAAGCTTTCTTT; cdr3_aa: CASSQGTDMNTEAFF
d_call: .; j_call: TRBJ2-1; v_call: TRBV10-3; clone_size: .; cdr3_nt: TGTGCCATCGGAGCCACGGGAGACCCGTACAATGAGCAGTTCTTC; cdr3_aa: CAIGATGDPYNEQFF
d_call: .; j_call: TRBJ1-2; v_call: TRBV19; clone_size: .; cdr3_nt: TGTGCCACCCGGGACACCGGGAACTATGGCTACACCTTC; cdr3_aa: CATRDTGNYGYTF
d_call: .; j_call: TRBJ2-1; v_call: TRBV7-9; clone_size: .; cdr3_nt: TGTGCCAGCAGCCCGGAGTGGGTAAATGAGCAGTTCTTC; cdr3_aa: CASSPEWVNEQFF
d_call: .; j_call: TRBJ1-2; v_call: TRBV5-1; clone_size: once; cdr3_nt: TGCGCCAGCAGCTTGAATCGGGCGAGCGTCTATGGCTACACCTTC; cdr3_aa: CASSLNRASVYGYTF
d_call: .; j_call: TRBJ2-5; v_call: TRBV9; clone_size: .; cdr3_nt: TGTGCCAGCAGCGTAGCTATCGGGAGTTGGGAGACCCAGTACTTC; cdr3_aa: CASSVAIGSWETQYF
d_call: TRBD1; j_call: TRBJ2-1; v_call: TRBV7-2; clone_size: once; cdr3_nt: TGTGCCAGCAGCCCCCTATTGGGACAGAACAATGAGCAGTTCTTC; cdr3_aa: CASSPLLGQNNEQFF
d_call: .; j_call: TRBJ1-2; v_call: TRBV28; clone_size: .; cdr3_nt: TGTGCCAGCAGTCCAGGGGAATCCTATGGCTACACCTTC; cdr3_aa: CASSPGESYGYTF
d_call: .; j_call: TRBJ2-1; v_call: TRBV20-1; clone_size: .; cdr3_nt: TGCAGTGCTAGAGGAGGGAATGAGCAGTTCTTC; cdr3_aa: CSARGGNEQFF
d_call: .; j_call: TRBJ2-7; v_call: TRBV5-1; clone_size: .; cdr3_nt: TGCGCCAGCAGCTTCACGCTCGGGGAAACCGAGCAGTACTTC; cdr3_aa: CASSFTLGETEQYF
d_call: TRBD1; j_call: TRBJ1-4; v_call: TRBV5-6; clone_size: .; cdr3_nt: TGTGCCAGCAGCTTGACAGGGGTAAATGAAAAACTGTTTTTT; cdr3_aa: CASSLTGVNEKLFF
d_call: TRBD2; j_call: TRBJ2-7; v_call: TRBV2; clone_size: few; cdr3_nt: TGTGCCAGCAGTGGAAGTGGCGGGAGAGGGGAGCAGTACTTC; cdr3_aa: CASSGSGGRGEQYF
d_call: .; j_call: TRBJ1-2; v_call: TRBV2; clone_size: .; cdr3_nt: TGTGCCAGCAGTGGGATGGGGCACGGCTACACCTTC; cdr3_aa: CASSGMGHGYTF
d_call: .; j_call: TRBJ1-5; v_call: TRBV5-1; clone_size: .; cdr3_nt: TGCGCCAGCAGCTTGGACCCTTTAGGGAATAACAATCAGCCCCAGCATTTT; cdr3_aa: CASSLDPLGNNNQPQHF
d_call: TRBD1; j_call: TRBJ2-2; v_call: TRBV7-2; clone_size: .; cdr3_nt: TGTGCCAGCAGCTTGTACAGGGGGCGAGCGAACACCGGGGAGCTGTTTTTT; cdr3_aa: CASSLYRGRANTGELFF
d_call: .; j_call: TRBJ1-2; v_call: TRBV5-6; clone_size: .; cdr3_nt: TGTGCCAGCAGCTTGGGAGGGACTTACGATGGCTACACCTTC; cdr3_aa: CASSLGGTYDGYTF
d_call: .; j_call: TRBJ2-1; v_call: TRBV7-8; clone_size: .; cdr3_nt: TGTGCCAGCAGCTTAGTATTAGGGGTGGGCTACAATGAGCAGTTCTTC; cdr3_aa: CASSLVLGVGYNEQFF
d_call: TRBD2; j_call: TRBJ2-7; v_call: TRBV27; clone_size: .; cdr3_nt: TGTGCCTCCACGGGGGGGACGGGACTAGCGGGAGGGATCTCCTACGAGCAGTACTTC; cdr3_aa: CASTGGTGLAGGISYEQYF
d_call: .; j_call: TRBJ2-5; v_call: TRBV4-1; clone_size: .; cdr3_nt: TGCGCCAGCAGCCGAGCGGGAGAGACCCAGTACTTC; cdr3_aa: CASSRAGETQYF
d_call: .; j_call: TRBJ2-5; v_call: TRBV18; clone_size: .; cdr3_nt: TGTGCCAGCTCACCCTTGTGGGCAGAGACCCAGTACTTC; cdr3_aa: CASSPLWAETQYF
d_call: .; j_call: TRBJ2-6; v_call: TRBV4-1; clone_size: few; cdr3_nt: TGCGCCAGCAGCCAAGGGCCGGGGGCAACTGGGGCCAACGTCCTGACTTTC; cdr3_aa: CASSQGPGATGANVLTF
d_call: .; j_call: TRBJ2-6; v_call: TRBV23-1; clone_size: .; cdr3_nt: TGCGCCAGCAGTCCTCGGCCCAGAGTGAACTCTGGGGCCAACGTCCTGACTTTC; cdr3_aa: CASSPRPRVNSGANVLTF
d_call: TRBD1; j_call: TRBJ2-5; v_call: TRBV5-1; clone_size: .; cdr3_nt: TGCGCCAGCAGCTTGGCCGGGACAGGGCTCCAAGAGACCCAGTACTTC; cdr3_aa: CASSLAGTGLQETQYF
d_call: .; j_call: TRBJ1-4; v_call: TRBV18; clone_size: .; cdr3_nt: TGTGCCAGCTCACCACGCCCGGAAAGTGAAAAACTGTTTTTT; cdr3_aa: CASSPRPESEKLFF
d_call: .; j_call: TRBJ2-5; v_call: TRBV30; clone_size: .; cdr3_nt: TGTGCCTGGAGTCGACGGACCGGTGAGACCCAGTACTTC; cdr3_aa: CAWSRRTGETQYF
d_call: .; j_call: TRBJ2-4; v_call: TRBV4-1; clone_size: .; cdr3_nt: TGCGCCAGCAGCCAAGGCTCTCAGACAAGGGACATTCAGTACTTC; cdr3_aa: CASSQGSQTRDIQYF